This TCR beta chain was observed in a study of blood T cell repertoires in COVID-19. Study-level background: The cDNA or gDNA used as material had been derived from T cells, B-cell-depleted T cells, or PBMCs.

The CDR3 runs 17 residues. V gave up 5 bases and J gave up 3 bases; unmatched junction bases: 7. Germline CDR1 is SGHAT and CDR2 is FQNNGV. This table comes from immunoSEQ multiplex PCR, and its TCRdb copy is limited to in-frame clones, with some not included. The sample lists approximately 82,000 clones, around 80% occurring once. The sequence was obtained from a woman in her 70s with acute or convalescent COVID-19. The chain couples TRBV11-2 to TRBJ2-2; 12 bases line up with TRBD2. Sequencing was performed on peripheral blood. CDR3 DNA sequence: TGTGCCAGCAGCCCCAAAAGACTAGCGGGAGACACCGGGGAGCTGTTTTTT. It yields the protein CASSPKRLAGDTGELFF.